This T cell receptor (beta chain) was recorded in a study of T cell responses to AZD1222 COVID-19 vaccine. Looked up from germline, CDR1 is SNHLY and CDR2 is FYNNEI. Unmatched junction bases numbered 5, after V lost 5 bases and J lost 5 bases. This CDR3 region has 15 residues. In regard to this clone: What it binds is unknown.

Repertoires were generated with immunoSEQ multiplex PCR, while TCRdb's copy carries only in-frame clones and drops some. The sample records about 94,000 clones, 85% being singletons. Study conclusions and caveats: Just 5 to 7 AZD1222 recipients were seropositive at baseline. Repertoires were sampled only after the peak T cell response.

The TCR sequence derives from an adult who received the AZD1222 COVID-19 vaccine. The sequenced sample was peripheral blood, obtained 28 days after the second AZD1222 dose. The chain uses TRBV2 and TRBJ1-5; 11 bases line up with TRBD1. The CDR3: CASSSGQGVYQPQHF. The CDR3 DNA is TGTGCCAGCAGTTCGGGACAGGGGGTTTATCAGCCCCAGCATTTT.